The rows below give T cell receptor beta chains drawn from one sample of a study of T cell responses to AZD1222 COVID-19 vaccine. This table comes from immunoSEQ multiplex PCR, and its TCRdb copy is limited to in-frame clones, with some not included. This sample has roughly 150,000 clones, with about 91% found just once. This material consisted of peripheral blood, taken 28 days after the second AZD1222 dose. The origin of the receptors is an adult who received the AZD1222 COVID-19 vaccine. CDR3s leave out the opening cysteine and the closing phenylalanine or tryptophan.

J: TRBJ2-2
V: TRBV18
CDR3: ASSPQRALNTGELF

J: TRBJ1-2
V: TRBV29-1
CDR3: SVHVLSSGGPGYT

J: TRBJ1-5
V: TRBV27
CDR3: ASSLDRGRGRSNQPQH

J: TRBJ2-1
V: TRBV30
CDR3: AWSVVPKTLQGQF

J: TRBJ1-1
V: TRBV9
CDR3: ASSVEGNTEAF

J: TRBJ2-1
V: TRBV5-1
CDR3: ASSLAVSSYNEQF

J: TRBJ1-2
V: TRBV5-1
CDR3: ASSSGLRLGGYT

J: TRBJ1-1
V: TRBV2
CDR3: ASSAGEGFMNTEAF

J: TRBJ1-2
V: TRBV7-2
CDR3: ASSLVVGRDYGYT

J: TRBJ2-3
V: TRBV6-5
CDR3: ASSYYRGVADTQY

J: TRBJ1-3
V: TRBV6-5
CDR3: ASSYSQGNTIY

J: TRBJ1-3
V: TRBV10-2
CDR3: ASSNSIDPWDRVENTIY

J: TRBJ2-2
V: TRBV29-1
CDR3: SVLAGGTNTGELF

J: TRBJ2-2
V: TRBV6-6
CDR3: ASSLLQGSGELF

J: TRBJ1-5
V: TRBV15
CDR3: ATSGQGSNQPQH

J: TRBJ1-4
V: TRBV7-2
CDR3: ASRPRATNEKLF

J: TRBJ1-5
V: TRBV6-5
CDR3: ASSRQGNQPQH

J: TRBJ2-5
V: TRBV10-2
CDR3: ASSGTVQETQY

J: TRBJ1-5
V: TRBV7-8
CDR3: ASSRQENQPQH

J: TRBJ2-2
V: TRBV7-2
CDR3: ASSLASGRATGELF

J: TRBJ2-1
V: TRBV10-3
CDR3: AISEPGLARQF

J: TRBJ2-5
V: TRBV11-2
CDR3: ASTSSSRETQY

J: TRBJ2-2
V: TRBV20-1
CDR3: SASRKTGGTGELF

J: TRBJ2-1
V: TRBV12-2
CDR3: ASRHITGYSSYNEQF

J: TRBJ2-3
V: TRBV7-8
CDR3: ASSLDRTDTQY

J: TRBJ1-4
V: TRBV5-6
CDR3: ASSLGRTGAGEKLF

J: TRBJ1-2
V: TRBV18
CDR3: ASSREQVANYGYT

J: TRBJ1-5
V: TRBV19
CDR3: ASSSRQPNQPQH

J: TRBJ1-6
V: TRBV30
CDR3: AWSQGNNSPLH

J: TRBJ2-3
V: TRBV9
CDR3: ASSLSGGRTDTQY

J: TRBJ1-2
V: TRBV19
CDR3: ASSIDRGQSNYGYT

J: TRBJ2-5
V: TRBV5-1
CDR3: ASSPGTGPQETQY

J: TRBJ2-5
V: TRBV7-7
CDR3: ASSPGRIWKETQY

J: TRBJ1-2
V: TRBV6-4
CDR3: ASSKDGQTYGYT

J: TRBJ2-2
V: TRBV6-2/TRBV6-3
CDR3: ASSYSRRLFPGELF

J: TRBJ1-2
V: TRBV6-2/TRBV6-3
CDR3: ASSRGTGDGYT

J: TRBJ1-2
V: TRBV27
CDR3: ASQGGGSYGYT

J: TRBJ1-1
V: TRBV24-1
CDR3: ATMGSMNTEAF

J: TRBJ2-1
V: TRBV27
CDR3: ASSWGSGGNEQF

J: TRBJ2-3
V: TRBV7-3
CDR3: ASSSVGGAADTQY

J: TRBJ2-1
V: TRBV7-6
CDR3: ASSLFTGQF

J: TRBJ1-5
V: TRBV19
CDR3: ASLGRGYQPQH